Listed below are T cell receptor beta chains from one sample, sequenced in a study of a mutant IDH1 vaccine in newly diagnosed glioma. Assay used: immunoSEQ multiplex PCR; TCRdb lists only in-frame clones, some missing. The table lists roughly 42,000 clones, 80% to 90% of them singletons, with 1.5% to 2% in the top ten. These receptors have no identified antigens. Sequences were derived from PBMCs, sampled from a glioma patient whose treatment included an IDH1 peptide vaccine. These receptors were obtained from a man between 35 and 55 years old with glioma. CDR3s leave out the opening cysteine and the closing phenylalanine or tryptophan. The order of the fields is V gene, J gene, D gene, CDR3 protein. A D gene is named only where the DNA matches it firmly.

V gene: TRBV14
J gene: TRBJ2-2
D gene: TRBD1
CDR3 protein: ASSQAQGATGELF

V gene: TRBV28
J gene: TRBJ2-7
D gene: TRBD2
CDR3 protein: ASSSLAGGTYEQY

V gene: TRBV7-9
J gene: TRBJ1-5
D gene: .
CDR3 protein: ASSLERDQPQH

V gene: TRBV6-1
J gene: TRBJ2-1
D gene: TRBD2
CDR3 protein: ASSEALLAGDSYNEQF

V gene: TRBV9
J gene: TRBJ1-2
D gene: .
CDR3 protein: ASSAQGIYGYT

V gene: TRBV6-5
J gene: TRBJ2-1
D gene: .
CDR3 protein: ASGRQPLTREQF

V gene: TRBV5-1
J gene: TRBJ1-3
D gene: .
CDR3 protein: ASSLGALGGNTIY

V gene: TRBV28
J gene: TRBJ2-7
D gene: .
CDR3 protein: ASSFLYEQY

V gene: TRBV5-4
J gene: TRBJ2-2
D gene: .
CDR3 protein: ASSLGQVNTGELF

V gene: TRBV5-5
J gene: TRBJ2-7
D gene: .
CDR3 protein: ASSPRQDRSSYEQY

V gene: TRBV7-2
J gene: TRBJ2-2
D gene: TRBD2
CDR3 protein: ASSSRLAGGPGTGELF

V gene: TRBV19
J gene: TRBJ2-1
D gene: .
CDR3 protein: ASTRGAGSYNEQF

V gene: TRBV7-8
J gene: TRBJ1-5
D gene: TRBD1
CDR3 protein: ASSLVGGTGASGQPQH

V gene: TRBV7-3
J gene: TRBJ2-7
D gene: .
CDR3 protein: ASSSTGSSHEQY

V gene: TRBV4-1
J gene: TRBJ2-2
D gene: TRBD1
CDR3 protein: ASSQGGQGFTGELF

V gene: TRBV7-2
J gene: TRBJ1-5
D gene: .
CDR3 protein: ASSTQGGQPQH

V gene: TRBV5-1
J gene: TRBJ1-1
D gene: TRBD1
CDR3 protein: ASRRGQGEASEAF

V gene: TRBV18
J gene: TRBJ2-7
D gene: .
CDR3 protein: ASSLGPEAYEQY

V gene: TRBV6-5
J gene: TRBJ1-2
D gene: .
CDR3 protein: ASSPGPNYGYT

V gene: TRBV10-3
J gene: TRBJ2-7
D gene: .
CDR3 protein: ATADRREMTDEQY

V gene: TRBV10-3
J gene: TRBJ2-3
D gene: .
CDR3 protein: AIKGGVTDTQY

V gene: TRBV18
J gene: TRBJ2-7
D gene: .
CDR3 protein: ASSSRSGPYEQY

V gene: TRBV27
J gene: TRBJ2-5
D gene: TRBD1
CDR3 protein: ASSWTGTNGETQY

V gene: TRBV4-1
J gene: TRBJ2-2
D gene: TRBD1
CDR3 protein: ASSQVGTGGINTGELF

V gene: TRBV5-4
J gene: TRBJ2-7
D gene: .
CDR3 protein: ASGWGDYEQY

V gene: TRBV2
J gene: TRBJ2-7
D gene: .
CDR3 protein: ASSEAGRLSYEQY

V gene: TRBV27
J gene: TRBJ2-1
D gene: TRBD2
CDR3 protein: ASSPRLAGVGNEQF

V gene: TRBV4-1
J gene: TRBJ1-5
D gene: .
CDR3 protein: ASSFTLVTGPPQPQH

V gene: TRBV29-1
J gene: TRBJ2-1
D gene: TRBD1
CDR3 protein: SVEGSGGDEQF

V gene: TRBV10-2
J gene: TRBJ2-7
D gene: .
CDR3 protein: ASSSRGSYEQY

V gene: TRBV27
J gene: TRBJ1-1
D gene: TRBD1
CDR3 protein: ASSSNRGTF

V gene: TRBV10-3
J gene: TRBJ1-5
D gene: .
CDR3 protein: AITQREGESPQH

V gene: TRBV27
J gene: TRBJ2-7
D gene: TRBD1
CDR3 protein: ARNESRDRGQVSRYEQY

V gene: TRBV28
J gene: TRBJ1-5
D gene: TRBD1
CDR3 protein: ASSSSGQGGQPQH

V gene: TRBV10-3
J gene: TRBJ2-4
D gene: TRBD1
CDR3 protein: ASRSGGEAKNIQY

V gene: TRBV10-3
J gene: TRBJ2-7
D gene: .
CDR3 protein: AAQRDASSYEQY